A single sample is the source of the 29 T cell receptor beta chains below, sequenced in a study of cytomegalovirus exposure and HLA in healthy donors. The PCR made use of 60 Vbeta and 13 Jbeta primers. Sequenced by immunoSEQ multiplex PCR; TCRdb stores in-frame clones only, minus some. The sample carries around 150,000 clones, roughly 80% recorded once. Sequenced material: PBMCs. These receptor sequences come from a male donor in good health and CMV-seronegative.

The chain carries TRBV27 and TRBJ2-4, with 8 bases aligning to TRBD1. Germline V CDR1 and CDR2: MNHEY, SMNVEV (reference sequence). The CDR3 loop spans 15 amino acids. Germline trimming cut 5 bases from V and 8 bases from J; bases unmatched to any gene: 11. The CDR3 sequence: CASSGQGENDDIQYF. The CDR3 DNA follows: TGTGCCAGCAGTGGACAGGGCGAAAACGATGACATTCAGTACTTC.

The rearrangement joins TRBV6-1 to TRBJ2-1; D not resolved. The CDR3 is made up of 11 amino acids. Germline V gives CDR1 MNHNS, CDR2 SASEGT. Trimming shortened V by 6 bases and J by 6 bases, and 6 bases separated the two germline ends. CDR3 in amino acids: CASSVLNEQFF. The CDR3 nucleotides are TGTGCCAGCAGCGTCCTCAATGAGCAGTTCTTC.

The rearrangement links TRBV5-1 to TRBJ2-7, with D unclear. The V end lost 3 bases, the J end lost 2 bases, and 3 bases lay between the germline ends. The CDR3 consists of 11 residues. Germline values: CDR1 SGHRS, CDR2 YFSETQ. This CDR3 reads CASSSAYEQYF. As DNA, the CDR3 is TGCGCCAGCAGCTCTGCCTACGAGCAGTACTTC.

This chain connects TRBV19 to TRBJ2-1, with 7 bases matching TRBD1. Germline CDR1 reads LNHDA; CDR2 reads SQIVND (reference sequence). The CDR3 totals 15 residues. The junction had 5 bases not matched to a gene; V was cut back by 4 bases and J by 2 bases. CDR3: CASSRTGVPYNEQFF. The CDR3 DNA sequence: TGTGCCAGTAGTAGAACAGGGGTTCCCTACAATGAGCAGTTCTTC.

The rearrangement joins TRBV6-4 to TRBJ1-5; weak D call: TRBD1 (5 bases). The CDR3 covers 13 residues. Germline values: CDR1 MRHNA, CDR2 SNTAGT. V was cut by 6 bases and J by 5 bases, with 11 bases left in between. This CDR3 is CASRNGGDQPQHF. CDR3 sequence (DNA): TGTGCCAGCAGGAACGGGGGGGATCAGCCCCAGCATTTT.

This chain links TRBV7-9 with TRBJ2-7, with D possibly matching TRBD1 (5 bases). The germline CDR1 and CDR2 sequences are SEHNR and FQNEAQ (reference sequence). V was clipped by 5 bases and J by 2 bases, with 7 bases between them. The CDR3 sequence is 12 residues long. This chain's CDR3 is CASSTGTYEQYF. The CDR3 DNA is TGTGCCAGCAGCACAGGTACCTACGAGCAGTACTTC. Together with reference TRBV7-9 and TRBJ2-7, the CDR3 gives the full variable domain: DTGVSQNPRHKITKRGQNVTFRCDPISEHNRLYWYRQTLGQGPEFLTYFQNEAQLEKSRLLSDRFSAERPKGSFSTLEIQRTEQGDSAMYLCASSTGTYEQYFGPGTRLTVT.

The chain joins TRBV2 to TRBJ1-1; D gene ambiguous. V was clipped by 5 bases and J by 6 bases, with 13 bases between them. Germline CDR1 is SNHLY and CDR2 is FYNNEI. The CDR3 runs 13 residues. CDR3 DNA sequence: TGTGCCAGCAGTCGGGTGGGGAGCGCTGAAGCTTTCTTT. Protein product: CASSRVGSAEAFF.

The chain uses TRBV27 and TRBJ2-1; D perhaps matches TRBD2 (7 bases). This CDR3 is 12 amino acids long. Trimming removed 6 bases at V and 14 bases at J, with 17 bases between. Germline CDR1 and CDR2: MNHEY and SMNVEV (reference sequence). The CDR3 nucleotides read TGTGCCAGCAGGGACCTGGGGGGGCGGAAGTTCTTC. As protein: CASRDLGGRKFF.

This clone showed up just a few times. This rearrangement joins TRBV4-1 to TRBJ2-3; possibly TRBD1 for D (5 bases). CDR1 MGHRA and CDR2 YSYEKL come from the germline V gene. The CDR3 is made up of 14 amino acids. The V and J ends lost 1 base and 3 bases respectively, with 8 bases between them. CDR3 coding DNA: TGCGCCAGCAGCCAAGCCGGACAAACAGATACGCAGTATTTT. This translates into CASSQAGQTDTQYF.

This clone was seen just once. The chain links TRBV7-9 to TRBJ1-1, with D possibly matching TRBD1 (6 bases). Germline V gives CDR1 SEHNR, CDR2 FQNEAQ (reference sequence). V was pared by 5 bases and J by 4 bases, with 20 bases between. The CDR3 runs to 16 residues. In DNA form, the CDR3 reads TGTGCCAGCAGCCCGCCGGGACAAATAACGATCACTGAAGCTTTCTTT. Translation gives CASSPPGQITITEAFF.

The chain combines TRBV6-1 with TRBJ2-7; 7 nucleotides line up with TRBD1. The germline V gene has CDR1 MNHNS and CDR2 SASEGT. The CDR3 is made up of 16 amino acids. The ends lost 4 bases at V and 0 bases at J; junction bases unmatched: 9. CDR3: CASSASGTVSSYEQYF. CDR3 nucleotide sequence: TGTGCCAGCAGTGCATCAGGGACAGTAAGCTCCTACGAGCAGTACTTC.

The chain is built from TRBV7-9 and TRBJ2-2, with D tentatively TRBD1 (6 bases). Germline CDR1 SEHNR, CDR2 FQNEAQ (reference sequence). This CDR3 region has 14 residues. Trimming left V 7 bases short and J 5 bases short, with 14 bases between. This chain's CDR3 is CASTRGEGTGELFF. In DNA form, the CDR3 reads TGTGCCAGCACCAGGGGAGAGGGGACCGGGGAGCTGTTTTTT. Together with reference TRBV7-9 and TRBJ2-2, the CDR3 gives the full variable domain: DTGVSQNPRHKITKRGQNVTFRCDPISEHNRLYWYRQTLGQGPEFLTYFQNEAQLEKSRLLSDRFSAERPKGSFSTLEIQRTEQGDSAMYLCASTRGEGTGELFFGEGSRLTVL.

In DNA form, the CDR3 reads TGTGCCAGGGGGCAGGGTGGAGAGACCCAGTACTTC. Residues: CARGQGGETQYF. The chain has TRBV18 and TRBJ2-5; tentative D call: TRBD1 (5 bases). The germline gives CDR1 KGHSH, CDR2 LQKENI. CDR3 length equals 12 residues. V lost 9 bases and J lost 4, with 12 bases in between. The full variable domain, completed using reference TRBV18 and TRBJ2-5, is NAGVMQNPRHLVRRRGQEARLRCSPMKGHSHVYWYRQLPEEGLKFMVYLQKENIIDESGMPKERFSAEFPKEGPSILRIQQVVRGDSAAYFCARGQGGETQYFGPGTRLLVL.

J is TRBJ1-1 and V is TRBV19; 7 bases fit TRBD1. Germline CDR1 reads LNHDA; CDR2 reads SQIVND (reference sequence). V was pared by 7 bases and J by 9 bases, with 17 bases of the junction left unmatched. This CDR3 has 15 amino acids. CDR3 nucleotides: TGTGCCAGTAATCAGGGAAGACAGGGAGGAGCCCAAGCTTTCTTT. It is translated as CASNQGRQGGAQAFF.

With respect to this clone: Sequence at one end of the junction differs from germline and may be a read error. This sequence joins TRBV7-9 and TRBJ1-1; the match to TRBD1 covers 8 bases. The germline V gene has CDR1 SEHNR and CDR2 FQNEAQ (reference sequence). CDR3 length: 15 residues. CDR3 amino acids: CSSSVGQGMNTEAFF. CDR3 coding DNA: TGTTCCAGCAGCGTCGGACAGGGAATGAACACTGAAGCTTTCTTT.

The chain is built from TRBV6-5 and TRBJ1-5; TRBD1 matches at 7 bases. Germline V gives CDR1 MNHEY, CDR2 SVGAGI. The CDR3 loop spans 13 amino acids. The V segment lost 10 bases and the J segment 6 bases; nucleotides outside the gene matches: 9. The CDR3 loop reads CATYPGGGQPQHF. CDR3 nucleotide sequence: TGTGCCACCTACCCAGGGGGTGGTCAGCCCCAGCATTTT.

CDR3 in amino acids: CASTEDRYYEQYF. CDR3 bases: TGTGCCAGCACCGAGGACAGGTACTACGAGCAGTACTTC. This chain uses TRBV6-6 with TRBJ2-7; 7 bases match TRBD1. V lost 7 bases to trimming and J lost 3 bases; unmatched junction nucleotides: 6. The CDR3 spans 13 residues. Germline V gene lookup returns CDR1 MNHNY and CDR2 SVGAGI (reference sequence).

This chain uses TRBV5-8 with TRBJ1-5; D unresolved. The V gene's germline CDR1 is SGHTS and CDR2 YDEGEE. The CDR3 runs 15 residues. V was pared by 4 bases and J by 0 bases, with 11 bases between. CDR3 in DNA: TGTGCCAGCAGCCACCAGACATTTAGCAATCAGCCCCAGCATTTT. As protein: CASSHQTFSNQPQHF.

This chain connects TRBV30 to TRBJ1-3; D not certain. Germline CDR1 GTSNPN, CDR2 SVGIG (reference sequence). Trimming left V 1 base short and J 1 base short, with 14 bases between. CDR3 length: 16 amino acids. This CDR3 reads CAWSDFGTASGNTIYF. The CDR3, as DNA: TGTGCCTGGAGTGATTTCGGCACAGCTTCTGGAAACACCATATATTTT.

The genes are TRBV7-9 and TRBJ1-2; possibly TRBD1 for D (6 bases). Germline V lookup: CDR1 SEHNR, CDR2 FQNEAQ (reference sequence). The CDR3 runs to 17 residues. V shed 0 bases and J shed 5 bases, with 19 bases lying between them. The CDR3 bases are TGTGCCAGCAGCTTAGCGGCCGCAGGGGCCCGCGGGTATGGCTACACCTTC. It is translated as CASSLAAAGARGYGYTF.

The rearrangement joins TRBV27 to TRBJ2-7; 7 bases align to TRBD1. J gave up 3 bases and V 5 bases, and 7 bases lay outside the gene matches. Germline V gene lookup returns CDR1 MNHEY and CDR2 SMNVEV (reference sequence). This CDR3 has 14 residues. CDR3 in DNA: TGTGCCAGCAGTCCTCTGGACAGGATCTACGAGCAGTACTTC. It translates to CASSPLDRIYEQYF.

The chain combines TRBV30 with TRBJ1-2, with D perhaps TRBD1 (5 bases). Trimming removed 0 bases from V and 7 bases from J, with 15 bases in between. Germline values: CDR1 GTSNPN, CDR2 SVGIG (reference sequence). The CDR3 consists of 14 residues. The CDR3 sequence is CAWSVWGAGRGYTF. The CDR3 DNA sequence: TGTGCCTGGAGTGTTTGGGGCGCCGGGCGTGGCTACACCTTC. Using reference TRBV30 and TRBJ1-2 for the parts outside the CDR3, the full variable domain is SQTIHQWPATLVQPVGSPLSLECTVEGTSNPNLYWYRQAAGRGLQLLFYSVGIGQISSEVPQNLSASRPQDRQFILSSKKLLLSDSGFYLCAWSVWGAGRGYTFGSGTRLTVV.

This chain connects TRBV6-4 to TRBJ1-6; 9 nucleotides agree with TRBD1. The CDR3 is made up of 15 amino acids. CDR1 is MRHNA and CDR2 is SNTAGT in the germline V gene. J lost 9 bases, V lost 4 bases, and 7 bases had no gene match. As DNA, the CDR3 is TGTGCCAGCAGTGCTACGGGACAGGGAAGTTCACCCCTCCACTTT. As protein: CASSATGQGSSPLHF.

V and J are TRBV9 and TRBJ2-1; maybe TRBD2 (5 bases). Trimming removed 4 bases from V and 5 bases from J, with 10 bases in between. Germline V gives CDR1 SGDLS, CDR2 YYNGEE. CDR3 size: 13 residues. The CDR3: CASSTLVDNEQFF. CDR3 coding DNA: TGTGCCAGCAGCACACTAGTTGACAATGAGCAGTTCTTC.

The rearrangement uses TRBV7-3 and TRBJ2-2, with D perhaps TRBD2 (6 bases). The germline CDR1 and CDR2 sequences are SGHTA and FQGTGA. The CDR3 sequence is 15 residues long. Between the trimmed V and J ends, which lost 4 bases and 6 bases, there was a span of 15 bases. CDR3 protein: CASSSDGGLSGELFF. CDR3 in DNA: TGTGCCAGCAGCTCGGACGGAGGACTATCCGGGGAGCTGTTTTTT.

This clone has a handful of counts. The chain recombines TRBV6-4 with TRBJ1-2; D possibly corresponds to TRBD1 (5 bases). Looked up from germline, CDR1 is MRHNA and CDR2 is SNTAGT. V gave up 8 bases and J gave up 5 bases, with 12 bases separating them. The CDR3 runs 12 residues. The CDR3 region is CASSATGYGYTF. The CDR3 DNA reads as TGTGCCAGCTCAGCAACAGGTTATGGCTACACCTTC.

This chain joins TRBV27 and TRBJ1-1; the D gene is possibly TRBD1 (6 bases). Trimming removed 4 bases at V and 2 bases at J, with 14 bases between. The CDR3 runs 15 residues. Germline V gene lookup returns CDR1 MNHEY and CDR2 SMNVEV (reference sequence). CDR3 coding DNA: TGTGCCAGCAGTTCGAGACAGGCGATAAACACTGAAGCTTTCTTT. Amino acids: CASSSRQAINTEAFF.

The V gene is TRBV9, the J gene TRBJ1-2; TRBD1 might be the D (6 bases). There are 14 residues in the CDR3. The V end was cut by 6 bases, the J end by 8 bases, with 20 bases between. Germline V gene sequence: CDR1 SGDLS, CDR2 YYNGEE. CDR3 DNA sequence: TGTGCCAGCACCCTCGGGGGGGGGCGACGAGGCTACACCTTC. This translates into CASTLGGGRRGYTF.

V is TRBV6-6 and J is TRBJ1-2; 9 nucleotides match TRBD1. The CDR3 covers 13 residues. With V trimmed by 6 bases and J by 8 bases, 7 bases remained unmatched. The germline CDR1 and CDR2 sequences are MNHNY and SVGAGI (reference sequence). CDR3 protein: CASRGTGQHGYTF. CDR3 coding DNA: TGTGCCAGCAGAGGGACAGGGCAACACGGCTACACCTTC.